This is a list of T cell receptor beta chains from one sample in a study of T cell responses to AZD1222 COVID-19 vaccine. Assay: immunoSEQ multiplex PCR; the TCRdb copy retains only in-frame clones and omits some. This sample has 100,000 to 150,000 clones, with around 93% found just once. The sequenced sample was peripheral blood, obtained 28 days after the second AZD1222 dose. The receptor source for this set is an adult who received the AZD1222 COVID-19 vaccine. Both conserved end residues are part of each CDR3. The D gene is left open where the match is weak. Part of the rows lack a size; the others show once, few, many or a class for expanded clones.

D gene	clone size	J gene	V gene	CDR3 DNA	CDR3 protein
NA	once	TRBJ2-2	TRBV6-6	TGTGCCAGCAGTTACTATGAGGGAACCACCGGGGAGCTGTTTTTT	CASSYYEGTTGELFF
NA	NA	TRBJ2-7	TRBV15	TGTGCCACCAGCAGAGGGGGCGAGCAGTACTTC	CATSRGGEQYF
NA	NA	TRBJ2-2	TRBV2	TGTGCCAGCAGTCCTCAGGGCCCGCGGACAGGGGAGCTGTTTTTT	CASSPQGPRTGELFF
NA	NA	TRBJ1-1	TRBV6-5	TGTGCCAGCAATGCGGGGGCGCGAGGTACTGAAGCTTTCTTT	CASNAGARGTEAFF
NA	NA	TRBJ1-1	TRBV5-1	TGCGCCAGCAGTCCAGGGGATCGTTATGAAGCTTTCTTT	CASSPGDRYEAFF
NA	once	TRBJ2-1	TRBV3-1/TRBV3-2	TGTGCCAGCAGCCAAGATCTATACGGCTCCAGCTACAATGAGCAGTTCTTC	CASSQDLYGSSYNEQFF
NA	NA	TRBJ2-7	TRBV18	TGTGCCAGCTCGCCCAGTACGACCTACGAGCAGTACTTC	CASSPSTTYEQYF
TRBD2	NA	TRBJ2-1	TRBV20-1	TGCAGTGCTAGTACTAGCGGGAGTGGGAATGAGCAGTTCTTC	CSASTSGSGNEQFF
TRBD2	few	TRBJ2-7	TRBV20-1	TGCAGTGCGCTAGCGGGTGTAAAGCAGTACTTC	CSALAGVKQYF
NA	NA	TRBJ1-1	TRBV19	TGTGCCAGTAGCAGGACCACGACGGGCACTGAAGCTTTCTTT	CASSRTTTGTEAFF
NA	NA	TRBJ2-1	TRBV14	TGTGCCAGCAGCCAAGATTGGCAGGCGTTCTACAATGAGCAGTTCTTC	CASSQDWQAFYNEQFF
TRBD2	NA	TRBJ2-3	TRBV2	TGTGCCAGCAGCTGGACTAGCGGGAGGCCTAGCACAGATACGCAGTATTTT	CASSWTSGRPSTDTQYF
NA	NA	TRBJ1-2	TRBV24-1	TGTGCCACCAGTGATTACTCGGGCCTGCCAGGAGGCTACACCTTC	CATSDYSGLPGGYTF
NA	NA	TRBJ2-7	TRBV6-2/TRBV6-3	TGTGCCAGCAGCCCTATGACAGGAATCGCCTACGAGCAGTACTTC	CASSPMTGIAYEQYF
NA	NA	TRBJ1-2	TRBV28	TGTGCCAGCAGTCCTCAGAACTATGGCTACACCTTC	CASSPQNYGYTF
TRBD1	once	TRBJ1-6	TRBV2	TGTGCCAGCAGTTGGGACAGGGTAGGAGATTCACCCCTCCACTTT	CASSWDRVGDSPLHF
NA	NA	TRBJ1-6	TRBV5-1	TGCGCCAGCAGCTTGAAGGAGTATTCACCCCTCCACTTT	CASSLKEYSPLHF
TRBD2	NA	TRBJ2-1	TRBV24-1	TGTGCCACCAGTGATGCTGGACTAGAATCCTACAATGAGCAGTTCTTC	CATSDAGLESYNEQFF
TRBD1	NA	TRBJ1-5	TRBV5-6	TGTGCCAGCAGCTTCTATCACGGACAGGGGCTAAGCAATCAGCCCCAGCATTTT	CASSFYHGQGLSNQPQHF
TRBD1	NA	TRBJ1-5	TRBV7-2	TGTGCCAGCAGCTTAGAGGTGGACAGGGGTCAGCCCCAGCATTTT	CASSLEVDRGQPQHF
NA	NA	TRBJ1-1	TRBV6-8	TGTGCCAGCAGTGGGATGGCACAGAGAGACACTGAAGCTTTCTTT	CASSGMAQRDTEAFF
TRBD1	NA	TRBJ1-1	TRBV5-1	TGCGCCAGCAGCTCGGGGACAGCGAACACTGAAGCTTTCTTT	CASSSGTANTEAFF
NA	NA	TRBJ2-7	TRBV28	TGTGCCAGCAGTTCTACCGGGACACGTTCCTACGAGCAGTACTTC	CASSSTGTRSYEQYF
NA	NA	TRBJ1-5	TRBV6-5	TGTGCCAGCAGCATCGACAGGAATAGCAATCAGCCCCAGCATTTT	CASSIDRNSNQPQHF
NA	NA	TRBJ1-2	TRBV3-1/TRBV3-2	TGTGCCAGCAGCCAAGGTTTGGATAGTGGCTACACCTTC	CASSQGLDSGYTF
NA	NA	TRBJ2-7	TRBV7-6	TGTGCCAGCAGCTTATGTACGCGGATAGGATCCTACGAGCAGTACTTC	CASSLCTRIGSYEQYF
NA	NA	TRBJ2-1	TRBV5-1	TGCGCCAGCAGCAGGGAATACAATGAGCAGTTCTTC	CASSREYNEQFF
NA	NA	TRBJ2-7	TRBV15	TGTGCCACCAGCAGAGATGCCGGGGGCACCTACGAGCAGTACTTC	CATSRDAGGTYEQYF
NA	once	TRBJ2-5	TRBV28	TGTGCCAGCAGTTCCAGACCGGGACAACCTAAAGAGACCCAGTACTTC	CASSSRPGQPKETQYF
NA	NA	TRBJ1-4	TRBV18	TGTGCCAGCTCACCACTGTGGAACCCTCCAGAAAAACTGTTTTTT	CASSPLWNPPEKLFF
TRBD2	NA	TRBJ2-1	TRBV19	TGTGCCAGTAGTATAGAGGGACTAGCGGGAACCCAGCAGTTCTTC	CASSIEGLAGTQQFF
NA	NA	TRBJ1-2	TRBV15	TGTGCCACCAGGGATCCGGGCCGGGGGGGATATGGCTACACCTTC	CATRDPGRGGYGYTF
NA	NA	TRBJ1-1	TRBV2	TGTGCCAGCAGTCAGAAGGGGAACACTGAAGCTTTCTTT	CASSQKGNTEAFF
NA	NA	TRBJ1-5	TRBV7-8	TGTGCCAGCAGCTCAGCCCCTTGGAGGACAGAAAATCAGCCCCAGCATTTT	CASSSAPWRTENQPQHF
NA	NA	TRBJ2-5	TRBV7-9	TGTGCCAGCAGCCCAGGGACTGCTCCCAAGCCGGGTGAGACCCAGTACTTC	CASSPGTAPKPGETQYF
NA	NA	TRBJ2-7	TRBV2	TGTGCCAGCAGGGACAACTCCTACGAGCAGTACTTC	CASRDNSYEQYF
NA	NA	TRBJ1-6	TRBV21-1	TGTGCCAGCAGCAAAGCGGGGAGGATAGCCCCTGGTTCACCCCTCCACTTT	CASSKAGRIAPGSPLHF
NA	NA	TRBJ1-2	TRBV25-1	TGTGCCAGCAGTGATTTGGCAGGGGTCTATGGCTACACCTTC	CASSDLAGVYGYTF
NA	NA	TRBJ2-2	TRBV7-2	TGTGCCAGCAGCTTGACCCACAGTGCGAACACCGGGGAGCTGTTTTTT	CASSLTHSANTGELFF
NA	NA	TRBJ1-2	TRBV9	TGTGCCAGCAGCGTGGGACGGGGATCCCTACATTATGGCTACACCTTC	CASSVGRGSLHYGYTF
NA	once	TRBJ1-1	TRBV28	TGTGCCAGCAGTACCCGAGATGGGATCGAAGCTTTCTTT	CASSTRDGIEAFF
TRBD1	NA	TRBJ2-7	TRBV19	TGTGCCAGTAGTTTTGGACAGGGAAGCGCCTACGAGCAGTACTTC	CASSFGQGSAYEQYF
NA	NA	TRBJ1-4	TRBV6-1	TGTGCCAGCAGTAGACATGGAATCAATGAAAAACTGTTTTTT	CASSRHGINEKLFF
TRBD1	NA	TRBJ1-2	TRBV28	TGTGCCAGCAGTTCCTTTCCTGGGGGGACAGGGAAAGTTAACTATGGCTACACCTTC	CASSSFPGGTGKVNYGYTF
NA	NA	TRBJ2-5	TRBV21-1	TGTGCCAGCAGCCCTCTAAGGGGACTCGGGAACGGGGAGACCCAGTACTTC	CASSPLRGLGNGETQYF
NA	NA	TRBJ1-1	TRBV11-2	TGTGCCAGCAGCTTTCGGGTAATGAACACTGAAGCTTTCTTT	CASSFRVMNTEAFF
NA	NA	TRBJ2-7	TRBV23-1	TGCGCCAGCAGTCTTGTCGGGGCCGACTCCTACGAGCAGTACTTC	CASSLVGADSYEQYF
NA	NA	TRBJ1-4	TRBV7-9	TGTGCCAGCAGCGAACCGGGACATGAAAAACTGTTTTTT	CASSEPGHEKLFF
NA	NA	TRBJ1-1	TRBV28	TGTGCCAGCAGTTCCAGAGCCCTGGGCACTGAAGCTTTCTTT	CASSSRALGTEAFF
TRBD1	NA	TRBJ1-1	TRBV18	TGTGCCAGCTCACCGCGACAGGGAGGGATGAACACTGAAGCTTTCTTT	CASSPRQGGMNTEAFF
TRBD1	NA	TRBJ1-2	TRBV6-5	TGTGCCAGCAGGACCGACAGGGGAACTAACTATGGCTACACCTTC	CASRTDRGTNYGYTF
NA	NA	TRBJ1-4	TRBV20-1	TGCAGTGCGAGTCAGGGAGCTCTCAATGAAAAACTGTTTTTT	CSASQGALNEKLFF
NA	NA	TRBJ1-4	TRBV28	TGTGCCAGCAGGAGTAATGAAAAACTGTTTTTT	CASRSNEKLFF
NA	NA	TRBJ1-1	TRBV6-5	TGTGCCAGCAGTTACCGGGTGGTCGGGACCGAGACTTTCTTT	CASSYRVVGTETFF
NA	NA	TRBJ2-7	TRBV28	TGTGCCAGCACCCCGGACTCCTACGAGCAGTACTTC	CASTPDSYEQYF
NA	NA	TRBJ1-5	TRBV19	TGTGCTACTGACACCTGGGGCAATCAGCCCCAGCATTTT	CATDTWGNQPQHF
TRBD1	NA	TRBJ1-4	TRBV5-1	TGCGCCAGCAGCCCGGGGTCGACAGGGCTTAAGGTTGAAAAACTGTTTTTT	CASSPGSTGLKVEKLFF
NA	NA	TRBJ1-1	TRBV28	TGTGCCAGCAGAGAAACAGGGAACACTGAAGCTTTCTTT	CASRETGNTEAFF
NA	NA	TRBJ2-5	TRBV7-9	TGTGCCAGCAGCTTAGGCGACCGCTCGCGGGGAGAGACCCAGTACTTC	CASSLGDRSRGETQYF
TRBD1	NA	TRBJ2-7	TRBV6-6	TGTGCCGTAGGGACAGGGGTCTCCTACGAGCAGTACTTC	CAVGTGVSYEQYF